Following are 7 T cell receptor beta chains from one sample sequenced in a study of CD8 T cells in ankylosing spondylitis. Findings of the study overall: Ankylosing spondylitis blood seemed to carry a telltale TCR beta motif made of under 10 highly homologous variants.

TCRdb reanalysed the 5' RACE reads using MiXCR and keeps one entry per CDR3 protein. The repertoire holds some 840,000 distinct CDR3 sequences, with 10% to 15% as singletons. For these receptors, no antigen is known. Input material: blood, either unsorted or a sorted T cell fraction (not recorded which). The receptors were sampled from a male donor with ankylosing spondylitis.

This chain uses TRBV5-4 with TRBJ1-4; D unclear. V was pared by 10 bases and J by 5 bases, with 9 bases between. This CDR3 is built from 11 residues. Germline V CDR1 and CDR2: SGHNT, YYREEE (reference sequence). CDR3 nucleotide sequence: TGTGCCTACTCCTGGAATGAAAAACTGTTTTTT. Encoded protein: CAYSWNEKLFF.

J is TRBJ1-4 and V is TRBV4-1; D unresolved. This CDR3 contains 17 residues. V shed 5 bases and J shed 0 bases, with 16 bases lying between them. From germline, CDR1 is MGHRA and CDR2 YSYEKL. The CDR3 sequence is CASSKFTALSTNEKLFF. The DNA for the CDR3 is TGCGCCAGCAGCAAATTTACAGCGCTCTCAACTAATGAAAAACTGTTTTTT.

This clonotype was seen only a few times. For the CDR3, the DNA is TGTGCCAGCAGTTCTACTCCGGGCCTCCTACGAGGTGAGCAGTTCTTC. It specifies CASSSTPGLLRGEQFF. The chain is built from TRBV6-5 and TRBJ2-1; D is unclear. Trimming cost V 4 bases and J 9 bases, with 22 bases left between them. The germline CDR1 and CDR2 sequences are MNHEY and SVGAGI. The CDR3 length is 16 residues.

The V call is TRBV20-1, the J call TRBJ1-1, with TRBD1 identical over 10 bases. Germline assignment: CDR1 DFQATT and CDR2 SNEGSKA (reference sequence). The CDR3 has 13 residues. The junction had 6 bases not matched to a gene; V was cut back by 5 bases and J by 6 bases. In nucleotides, the CDR3 is TGCAGTGCTTGGGACAGGGGCTTTTCTGAAGCTTTCTTT. Amino acid sequence: CSAWDRGFSEAFF.

This clonotype was observed many times. This rearrangement joins TRBV29-1 to TRBJ2-7; D is unclear. The CDR3 is made up of 12 amino acids. Germline V gene lookup returns CDR1 SQVTM and CDR2 ANQGSEA. Trimming removed 4 bases from V and 3 bases from J, with 10 bases in between. The CDR3 DNA is TGCAGCGTTGGTTCCGGGCTCTACGAGCAGTACTTC. This translates into CSVGSGLYEQYF.

In its sample, this clonotype was seen a few times. The chain has TRBV6-1 and TRBJ1-1, with 8 positions matching TRBD1. From germline, CDR1 is MNHNS and CDR2 SASEGT. V shed 7 bases and J 4 bases; nucleotides not matched to a gene: 8. The CDR3 loop spans 14 amino acids. CDR3 residues: CASNLQGVITEAFF. CDR3 nucleotide sequence: TGTGCCAGCAACCTACAGGGGGTAATCACTGAAGCTTTCTTT.

This clonotype was picked up a small number of times. CDR3 sequence reads: CASRWRREVGNEQFF. The CDR3 bases are TGTGCCAGCAGATGGCGGCGGGAGGTTGGGAATGAGCAGTTCTTC. The rearrangement uses TRBV6-1 and TRBJ2-1; 8 nucleotides align to TRBD2. Trimming took 6 bases from V and 7 from J; bases not matched to a gene: 11. The CDR3 has 15 amino acids. CDR1 is MNHNS and CDR2 is SASEGT in the germline V gene.